Each of the 21 T cell receptor beta chains below was sequenced from the same sample in a study of response to subunit inactivated influenza vaccine. TCRdb fed the RT-PCR reads into MiXCR, producing one record per CDR3 protein. Of roughly 570,000 distinct CDR3 sequences in the sample, approximately 12% are singletons; the top ten hold about an eighth. Specimen: PBMCs from blood, collected 40 to 50 days after vaccination. The receptors come from a man between 50 and 59 years old who received an inactivated influenza vaccine.

In this sample, this clonotype turned up many times. The chain employs TRBV27 and TRBJ2-1; TRBD1 matches 7 bases. Per germline, CDR1 MNHEY and CDR2 SMNVEV (reference sequence). The CDR3 is 15 residues long. V lost 3 bases to trimming and J lost 8 bases; unmatched junction nucleotides: 10. The CDR3 is CASSFPGTANDEQFF. DNA for the CDR3: TGTGCCAGCAGTTTCCCCGGGACAGCGAACGATGAGCAGTTCTTC.

This chain links TRBV20-1 with TRBJ2-3, with 7 bases aligning to TRBD2. The CDR3 contains 15 residues. The germline V gene encodes CDR1 DFQATT and CDR2 SNEGSKA (reference sequence). V lost 0 bases to trimming and J lost 0 bases; unmatched junction nucleotides: 3. The chain's CDR3 is CSARDMRESTDTQYF. CDR3 coding DNA: TGCAGTGCTAGAGATATGCGGGAGAGCACAGATACGCAGTATTTT.

The genes are TRBV29-1 and TRBJ2-1; the D call may be TRBD1 or TRBD2 (5 bases each). Trimming took off 0 bases at V and 5 bases at J, with 20 bases between the two ends. CDR3 length: 17 residues. Germline V gene sequence: CDR1 SQVTM, CDR2 ANQGSEA. This chain's CDR3 is CSVEDAIGAARDNEQFF. DNA for the CDR3: TGCAGCGTTGAAGACGCAATCGGGGCAGCGCGAGACAATGAGCAGTTCTTC.

This clonotype has just a few counts. The chain uses TRBV6-2 or TRBV6-3 and TRBJ2-1; no clear D. V was shortened by 0 bases and J by 2 bases, with 5 bases between the two germline ends. This CDR3 comprises 14 residues. Germline assignment: CDR1 MNHEY and CDR2 SVGEGT. The CDR3 DNA follows: TGTGCCAGCAGTTACTCGCATACCTACAATGAGCAGTTCTTC. Translation: CASSYSHTYNEQFF.

V is TRBV7-3 and J is TRBJ2-1, with D possibly matching TRBD2 (6 bases). This CDR3 spans 16 amino acids. Germline V gene data show CDR1 as SGHTA and CDR2 as FQGTGA. V dropped 5 bases and J dropped 0 bases, with 14 bases sitting between them. CDR3 loop: CASSTGLLGSYNEQFF. The CDR3 DNA sequence: TGTGCCAGCAGCACGGGACTCCTGGGCTCCTACAATGAGCAGTTCTTC.

A single count supports this clonotype. Germline is not matched at one junction end, which may reflect a read error. This chain uses TRBV6-6 with TRBJ2-1; D possibly corresponds to TRBD1 (5 bases). Germline V lookup: CDR1 MNHNY, CDR2 SVGAGI (reference sequence). The CDR3 consists of 13 residues. Written as DNA, the CDR3 is TGTGCCAGCAGTGCCCCGACAGCCCCTACCCAGTCCTTC. This sequence encodes CASSAPTAPTQSF.

This clonotype came up a few times. The rearrangement links TRBV5-1 to TRBJ2-7, with 7 bases aligning to TRBD1. This CDR3 spans 14 amino acids. The germline CDR1 and CDR2 sequences are SGHRS and YFSETQ. Trimming cost V 3 bases and J 0 bases; bases outside gene matches: 3. This CDR3 is CASSWTGLSYEQYF. The CDR3 DNA follows: TGCGCCAGCAGCTGGACAGGCCTCTCCTACGAGCAGTACTTC. The whole variable domain, remainder taken from reference TRBV5-1 and TRBJ2-7, is KAGVTQTPRYLIKTRGQQVTLSCSPISGHRSVSWYQQTPGQGLQFLFEYFSETQRNKGNFPGRFSGRQFSNSRSEMNVSTLELGDSALYLCASSWTGLSYEQYFGPGTRLTVT.

This clonotype was observed a handful of times. The chain uses TRBV4-1 and TRBJ2-7; no reliable D call. This CDR3 is 14 amino acids long. Germline V gene data show CDR1 as MGHRA and CDR2 as YSYEKL. V was clipped by 1 base and J by 3 bases, with 10 bases between them. The CDR3 loop reads CASSQGREDYEQYF. CDR3 DNA: TGCGCCAGCAGCCAAGGGCGAGAAGACTACGAGCAGTACTTC.

This clonotype was counted a few times. The chain employs TRBV20-1 and TRBJ1-5; D gene unclear. This CDR3 spans 14 amino acids. Germline CDR1 reads DFQATT; CDR2 reads SNEGSKA (reference sequence). Trimming shortened V by 4 bases and J by 1 base, and 11 bases separated the two germline ends. This CDR3 is CSATRSVSNQPQHF. CDR3 sequence (DNA): TGCAGTGCTACCCGTTCCGTGAGCAATCAGCCCCAGCATTTT.

This rearrangement joins TRBV4-3 to TRBJ1-4; 10 bases are shared with TRBD1. The CDR3 has 19 residues. V lost 0 bases, J lost 1 base, and 8 bases stayed unmatched. Germline V CDR1 and CDR2: LGHNA, YSLEER. The CDR3 region has the DNA TGCGCCAGCAGCCAAGAACGCGGGACAGGGGAGAAAACTAATGAAAAACTGTTTTTT. This codes for CASSQERGTGEKTNEKLFF.

J is TRBJ1-5 and V is TRBV5-1, with TRBD1 identical over 12 bases. There are 19 residues in the CDR3. J gave up 0 bases and V 3 bases, and 10 bases lay outside the gene matches. Germline CDR1 is SGHRS and CDR2 is YFSETQ. This CDR3 reads CASSSRRDRGPYSNQPQHF. In DNA form, the CDR3 reads TGCGCCAGCAGCTCACGCCGGGACAGGGGGCCTTATAGCAATCAGCCCCAGCATTTT.

The chain employs TRBV6-5 and TRBJ2-7; D remains unclear. Looked up from germline, CDR1 is MNHEY and CDR2 is SVGAGI. The CDR3 spans 14 residues. Trimming took 2 bases from V and 9 from J, leaving 17 bases between them. The CDR3 spells CASSYSTGSWGQYF. CDR3 coding DNA: TGTGCCAGCAGTTACAGTACCGGGTCCTGGGGGCAGTACTTC.

This clonotype was seen a handful of times. This rearrangement joins TRBV24-1 to TRBJ2-1, with 11 nucleotides matching TRBD2. Germline V lookup: CDR1 KGHDR, CDR2 SFDVKD. The CDR3 covers 18 residues. Trimming removed 3 bases from V and 5 bases from J; junction bases left unmatched: 11. The CDR3, as DNA: TGTGCCACCAGTGATCCCCGGTACGGGACTAGCGGCCACAATGAGCAGTTCTTC. Translating gives CATSDPRYGTSGHNEQFF.

The table lists this clonotype with a few counts. The rearrangement uses TRBV7-8 and TRBJ2-1; the D is unclear. The CDR3 is 14 amino acids. Trimming removed 1 base from V and 1 base from J, with 5 bases in between. Germline CDR1 and CDR2: SGHVS and FQNEAQ. The CDR3 loop is CASSLEVSYNEQFF. As DNA, the CDR3 is TGTGCCAGCAGCTTAGAAGTTTCCTACAATGAGCAGTTCTTC.

Only a few counts were recorded for this clonotype. The chain couples TRBV7-2 to TRBJ1-3, with a tentative D call TRBD1 (5 bases). V was pared by 4 bases and J by 0 bases, with 13 bases between. CDR3 size: 16 residues. CDR1 and CDR2 from the germline V gene are SGHTA and FQGNSA. As DNA, the CDR3 is TGTGCCAGCAGCTGGGGCCCAGCCCGCTCTGGAAACACCATATATTTT. Amino acid sequence: CASSWGPARSGNTIYF.

This clonotype turned up a few times. The CDR3 here is CASKPGQGIVGELFF. In DNA, the CDR3 is TGTGCCAGCAAACCGGGACAGGGGATAGTCGGGGAGCTGTTTTTT. The chain carries TRBV19 and TRBJ2-2; the match to TRBD1 covers 10 bases. The J segment lost 7 bases and the V segment lost 9 bases, leaving 11 bases of the junction unmatched. The CDR3 contains 15 residues. From germline, CDR1 is LNHDA and CDR2 SQIVND (reference sequence).

This clonotype was seen more than once but under ten times. This chain uses TRBV6-2 or TRBV6-3 with TRBJ2-1, with D unresolved. The CDR3 extends over 15 amino acids. CDR1 and CDR2 (germline): MNHEY, SVGEGT. V was trimmed by 6 bases and J by 8 bases, leaving 20 bases between them. CDR3 nucleotide sequence: TGTGCCAGCAGACGCCCCAAGGCCTCCAACGATGAGCAGTTCTTC. Its translation is CASRRPKASNDEQFF.

The chain couples TRBV3-1 to TRBJ2-1, with a weak D call TRBD2 (6 bases). Germline V gives CDR1 LGHDT, CDR2 YNNKEL (reference sequence). The V gene lost 7 bases and the J gene lost 12 bases, with 13 bases spanning the gap. The CDR3 is made up of 11 amino acids. The CDR3, as DNA: TGTGCCAGCACCTTCGGAGGGTCGCAGTTCTTC. It is translated as CASTFGGSQFF.

Only a few counts were recorded for this clonotype. The chain combines TRBV3-1 with TRBJ1-2, with 8 bases fitting TRBD1. The CDR3 has 16 amino acids. Germline CDR1 reads LGHDT; CDR2 reads YNNKEL (reference sequence). Losses at the gene ends were 4 bases for V and 0 bases for J; bases not matched to a gene: 7. The CDR3 sequence: CASSLGTGTTNYGYTF. DNA for the CDR3: TGTGCCAGCAGCCTCGGGACAGGAACTACTAACTATGGCTACACCTTC.

This clonotype showed up just a few times. The chain is built from TRBV20-1 and TRBJ1-2; weak D call: TRBD1 (5 bases). From germline, CDR1 is DFQATT and CDR2 SNEGSKA (reference sequence). This CDR3 region has 13 residues. The V gene lost 8 bases and the J gene lost 8 bases, with 21 bases spanning the gap. CDR3 DNA: TGCAGTCGCCTGAACCAGGGAGGAGACGGCTACACCTTC. Protein product: CSRLNQGGDGYTF.

This clonotype came up many times. The gene calls are TRBV12-3 or TRBV12-4 and TRBJ2-1; TRBD2 is a possible D gene (5 bases). V lost 2 bases and J lost 10, with 9 bases in between. This CDR3 is built from 12 residues. CDR3 loop: CASSLNRGEQFF. CDR3 nucleotides: TGTGCCAGCAGTTTAAATCGGGGAGAGCAGTTCTTC.